This TCR beta chain comes out of a study of blood T cell repertoires in COVID-19. Germline V lookup: CDR1 LNHDA, CDR2 SQIVND (reference sequence). The CDR3 totals 14 residues. J was trimmed by 5 bases and V by 3 bases; bases with no gene match: 6. Only in-frame clones appear in the TCRdb table, and some are missing; sequencing was by immunoSEQ multiplex PCR. Altogether roughly 200,000 clones are present, 76% being singletons, with the ten largest covering roughly 8.6%. The sample was peripheral blood. The TCR was taken from a woman aged 45-65 years with active or convalescent COVID-19. This sequence joins TRBV19 and TRBJ2-7; 8 bases line up with TRBD2. The DNA for the CDR3 is TGTGCCAGTAGTATGGGACTAGAGGAGGACGAGCAGTACTTC. Translated, it gives CASSMGLEEDEQYF. Together with reference TRBV19 and TRBJ2-7, the CDR3 gives the full variable domain: DGGITQSPKYLFRKEGQNVTLSCEQNLNHDAMYWYRQDPGQGLRLIYYSQIVNDFQKGDIAEGYSVSREKKESFPLTVTSAQKNPTAFYLCASSMGLEEDEQYFGPGTRLTVT.